This T cell receptor (beta chain) was identified in a study of spatial heterogeneity in lung cancer. Study at large: There were consistently more beta-chain sequences detected than alpha-chain sequences.

This clonotype was picked up many times. Time point: sample taken at primary tumor resection. Unsorted tumor, nontumor lung tissue or cryopreserved PBMC supplied the whole RNA. Every TCR cDNA molecule carried a tag that served as a unique molecular identifier. Each CDR3 protein gets one entry after TCRdb re-called the 5' RACE reads with MiXCR. The data contain tens of thousands of distinct CDR3 sequences, roughly 8% of them singletons. CDR3 length equals 13 residues. Germline V gives CDR1 SGHAT, CDR2 FQNNGV. Trimming shortened V by 2 bases and J by 1 base, and 3 bases separated the two germline ends. The rearrangement joins TRBV11-2 to TRBJ2-1; D is undetermined. The specimen was PBMCs, collected at surgery. This TCR was recovered from a male donor with early-stage non-small cell lung cancer. The CDR3 coding sequence is TGTGCCAGCAGCTTAAAGTCCTACAATGAGCAGTTCTTC. Protein: CASSLKSYNEQFF.